This TCR beta chain appears in the sequencing data of a study of blood T cell repertoires in COVID-19. In the study overall: Samples taken during acute and convalescent COVID-19 were collected in the United States, Italy and Spain. PBMCs, B-cell-depleted T cells, or T cells provided the cDNA or gDNA that made up the material.

The V gene's germline CDR1 is SGHRS and CDR2 YFSETQ. CDR3 length: 16 amino acids. V shed 4 bases and J 2 bases; nucleotides not matched to a gene: 7. Original data processing: Counts of nucleated cells, estimated from reference gene primer amplification, were obtained. Profiled with immunoSEQ multiplex PCR; TCRdb holds only in-frame clones, not every one. The V and J calls and clone size were taken over from that table, and D and trimming were inferred from the DNA. The sample comprises 120,000 or so clones, approximately 81% of which are singletons, and about 40% rests with the top ten. This sequence originates from a man aged 40-50 years with active or convalescent COVID-19. The V call is TRBV5-1, the J call TRBJ2-3; 10 nucleotides line up with TRBD2. Sequencing was carried out using peripheral blood. The chain's CDR3 is CASSKPLAGITDTQYF. Here the CDR3 DNA reads TGCGCCAGCAGCAAACCACTAGCGGGGATCACAGATACGCAGTATTTT.